The 2 T cell receptor beta chains below all came from one sample that was sequenced in a study of vaccination effects on CD4 cells after COVID-19. Viral peptide pool expansion of antigen-specific CD4+ T cells preceded sequencing in the ViraFEST assay. Following an approximately ten-day culture, CD4+ T cells were purified. SARS-CoV-2 infected the person between March and December 2020, as confirmed by PCR. TCRdb's copy holds only in-frame clones and misses some; the assay was immunoSEQ multiplex PCR. Of around 75,000 clones in the sample, under 85% were seen once. These TCRs are of unknown antigen specificity. The sequencing here drew on CD4+ T cells from PBMCs cultured with HIV peptides, taken before COVID-19 vaccination. Sample subset: HIV-1 Nef peptide pool negative control/reference culture. The receptors stem from a human donor who had a prior SARS-CoV-2 infection.

V usage is TRBV4-3 and J usage is TRBJ2-3, with no clear D. Per germline, CDR1 LGHNA and CDR2 YSLEER. The CDR3 contains 13 residues. Trimming left V 2 bases short and J 5 bases short, with 8 bases between. The CDR3 region has the DNA TGCGCCAGCAGCCAACTTACGGGAGATACGCAGTATTTT. Residues: CASSQLTGDTQYF.

The chain is built from TRBV2 and TRBJ2-2; D may be TRBD1 (6 bases). The ends were cut back, 3 bases at V and 8 bases at J, with 13 bases in the middle. Germline-derived CDR1 and CDR2 are SNHLY and FYNNEI. The CDR3 spans 14 residues. CDR3 sequence: CASSDFTGSGELFF. The CDR3 DNA is TGTGCCAGCAGTGATTTCACAGGGTCGGGGGAGCTGTTTTTT.